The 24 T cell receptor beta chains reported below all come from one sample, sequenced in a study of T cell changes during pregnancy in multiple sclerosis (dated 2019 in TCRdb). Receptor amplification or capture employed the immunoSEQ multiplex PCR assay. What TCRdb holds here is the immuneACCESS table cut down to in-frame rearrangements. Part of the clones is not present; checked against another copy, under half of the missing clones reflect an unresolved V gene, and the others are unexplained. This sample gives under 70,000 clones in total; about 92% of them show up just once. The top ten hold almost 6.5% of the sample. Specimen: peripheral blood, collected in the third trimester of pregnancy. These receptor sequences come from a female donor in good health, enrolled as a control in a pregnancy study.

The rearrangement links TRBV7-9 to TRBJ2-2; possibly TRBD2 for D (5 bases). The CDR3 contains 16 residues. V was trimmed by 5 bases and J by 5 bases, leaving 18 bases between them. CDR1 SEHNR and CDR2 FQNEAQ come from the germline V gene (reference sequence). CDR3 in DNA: TGTGCCAGCAGCCCATTGGCGGCCGAGCGGACCGGGGAGCTGTTTTTT. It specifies CASSPLAAERTGELFF.

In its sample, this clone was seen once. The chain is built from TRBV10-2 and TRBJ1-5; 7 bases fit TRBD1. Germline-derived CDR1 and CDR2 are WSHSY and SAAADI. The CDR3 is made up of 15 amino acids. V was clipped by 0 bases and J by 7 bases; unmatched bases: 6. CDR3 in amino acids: CASSESMTGRQPQHF. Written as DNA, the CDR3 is TGCGCCAGCAGTGAGTCGATGACAGGGCGGCAGCCCCAGCATTTT.

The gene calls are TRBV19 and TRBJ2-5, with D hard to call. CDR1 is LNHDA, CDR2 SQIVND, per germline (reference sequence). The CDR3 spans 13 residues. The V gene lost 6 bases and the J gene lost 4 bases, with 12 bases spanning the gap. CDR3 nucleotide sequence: TGTGCCAGTAGCCGCGGCATCCGAGAGACCCAGTACTTC. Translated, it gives CASSRGIRETQYF. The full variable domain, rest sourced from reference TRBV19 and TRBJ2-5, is DGGITQSPKYLFRKEGQNVTLSCEQNLNHDAMYWYRQDPGQGLRLIYYSQIVNDFQKGDIAEGYSVSREKKESFPLTVTSAQKNPTAFYLCASSRGIRETQYFGPGTRLLVL.

Here the CDR3 reads CAWSPGQGPKETQYF. CDR3 DNA sequence: TGTGCCTGGAGCCCAGGACAGGGGCCGAAAGAGACCCAGTACTTC. The rearrangement joins TRBV30 to TRBJ2-5; 9 bases map to TRBD1. With V trimmed by 3 bases and J by 3 bases, 8 bases remained unmatched. The CDR3 sequence is 15 residues long. In germline, CDR1 is GTSNPN, CDR2 SVGIG (reference sequence).

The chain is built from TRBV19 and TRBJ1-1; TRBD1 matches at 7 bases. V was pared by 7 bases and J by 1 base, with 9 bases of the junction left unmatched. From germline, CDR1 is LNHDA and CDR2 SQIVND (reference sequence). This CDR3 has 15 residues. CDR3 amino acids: CASKGQGVENTEAFF. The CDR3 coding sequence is TGTGCCAGTAAGGGGCAGGGGGTTGAGAACACTGAAGCTTTCTTT.

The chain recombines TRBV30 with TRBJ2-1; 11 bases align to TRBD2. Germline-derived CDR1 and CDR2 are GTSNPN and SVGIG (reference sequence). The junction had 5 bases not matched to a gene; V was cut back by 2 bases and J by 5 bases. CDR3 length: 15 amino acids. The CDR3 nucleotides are TGTGCCTGGAGTTCGGTAGCGGGAGGGCACAATGAGCAGTTCTTC. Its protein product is CAWSSVAGGHNEQFF.

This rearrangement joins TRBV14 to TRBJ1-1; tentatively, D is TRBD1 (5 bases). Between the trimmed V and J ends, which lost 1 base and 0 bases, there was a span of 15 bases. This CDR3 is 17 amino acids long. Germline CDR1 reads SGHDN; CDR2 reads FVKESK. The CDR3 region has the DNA TGTGCCAGCAGCCAAGCCAGACAGAGTTTCATGAACACTGAAGCTTTCTTT. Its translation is CASSQARQSFMNTEAFF.

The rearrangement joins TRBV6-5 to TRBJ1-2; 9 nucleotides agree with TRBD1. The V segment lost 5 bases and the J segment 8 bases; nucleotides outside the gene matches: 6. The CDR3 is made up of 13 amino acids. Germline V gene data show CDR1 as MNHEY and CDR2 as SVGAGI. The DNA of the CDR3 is TGTGCCAGCAGTGCACAGGGGGCTGCCGGCTACACCTTC. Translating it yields CASSAQGAAGYTF.

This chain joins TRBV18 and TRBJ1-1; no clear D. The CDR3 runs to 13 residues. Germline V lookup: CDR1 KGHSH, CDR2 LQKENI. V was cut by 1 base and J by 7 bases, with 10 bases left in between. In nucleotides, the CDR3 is TGTGCCAGCTCACCACTGCCAACGGTTGAAGCTTTCTTT. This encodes CASSPLPTVEAFF.

Here the CDR3 DNA reads TGTGCCAGCAGCTTGCCCACAGGACCGAACACTGAAGCTTTCTTT. Its translation is CASSLPTGPNTEAFF. The chain couples TRBV5-4 to TRBJ1-1; D possibly corresponds to TRBD1 (5 bases). The CDR3 has 15 residues. V shed 1 base and J shed 1 base, with 11 bases lying between them. Germline CDR1 reads SGHNT; CDR2 reads YYREEE (reference sequence).

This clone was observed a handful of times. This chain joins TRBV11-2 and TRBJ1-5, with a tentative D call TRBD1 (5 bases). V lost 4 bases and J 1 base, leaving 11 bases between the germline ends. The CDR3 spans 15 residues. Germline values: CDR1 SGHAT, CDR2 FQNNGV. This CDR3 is CASSYSGSSNQPQHF. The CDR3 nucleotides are TGTGCCAGCAGCTATTCAGGGTCAAGCAATCAGCCCCAGCATTTT.

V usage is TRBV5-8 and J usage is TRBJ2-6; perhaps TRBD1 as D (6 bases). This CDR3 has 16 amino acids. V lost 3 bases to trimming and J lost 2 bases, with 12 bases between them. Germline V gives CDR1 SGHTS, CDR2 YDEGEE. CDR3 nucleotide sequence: TGTGCCAGCAGCTATCACAGGGCGCCTGGGGCCAACGTCCTGACTTTC. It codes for CASSYHRAPGANVLTF.

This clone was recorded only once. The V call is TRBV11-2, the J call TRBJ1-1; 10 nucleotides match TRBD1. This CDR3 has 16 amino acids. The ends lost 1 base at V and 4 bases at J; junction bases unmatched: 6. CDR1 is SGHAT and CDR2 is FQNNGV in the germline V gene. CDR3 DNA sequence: TGTGCCAGCAGCTTAGCAACCGGGACAGGGGTCACTGAAGCTTTCTTT. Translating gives CASSLATGTGVTEAFF.

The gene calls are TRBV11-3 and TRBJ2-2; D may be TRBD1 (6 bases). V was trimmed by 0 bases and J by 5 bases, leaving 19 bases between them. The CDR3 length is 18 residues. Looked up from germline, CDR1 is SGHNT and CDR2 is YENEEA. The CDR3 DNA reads TGTGCCAGCAGCTTAGATCTAATGGGCGGCAGGGGAACCGGGGAGCTGTTTTTT. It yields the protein CASSLDLMGGRGTGELFF. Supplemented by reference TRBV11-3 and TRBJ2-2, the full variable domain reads EAGVVQSPRYKIIEKKQPVAFWCNPISGHNTLYWYLQNLGQGPELLIRYENEEAVDDSQLPKDRFSAERLKGVDSTLKIQPAELGDSAVYLCASSLDLMGGRGTGELFFGEGSRLTVL.

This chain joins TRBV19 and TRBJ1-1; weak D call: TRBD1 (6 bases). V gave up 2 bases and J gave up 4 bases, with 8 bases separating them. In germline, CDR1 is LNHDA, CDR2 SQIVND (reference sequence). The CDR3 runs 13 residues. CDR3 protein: CASSIQGITEAFF. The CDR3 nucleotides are TGTGCCAGTAGTATACAGGGGATCACTGAAGCTTTCTTT.

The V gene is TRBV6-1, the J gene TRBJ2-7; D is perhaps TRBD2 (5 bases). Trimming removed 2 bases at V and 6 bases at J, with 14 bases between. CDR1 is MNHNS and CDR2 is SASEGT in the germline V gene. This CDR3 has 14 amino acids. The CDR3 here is CASSETRGLAEQYF. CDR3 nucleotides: TGTGCCAGCAGTGAAACCCGAGGGCTGGCCGAGCAGTACTTC.

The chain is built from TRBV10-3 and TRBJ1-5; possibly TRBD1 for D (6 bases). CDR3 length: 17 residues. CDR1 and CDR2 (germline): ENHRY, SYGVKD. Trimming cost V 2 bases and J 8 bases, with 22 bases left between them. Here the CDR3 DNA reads TGTGCCATCAGTGAGACACTCCCCGGGGGGCGCGGAAAGCCCCAGCATTTT. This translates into CAISETLPGGRGKPQHF.

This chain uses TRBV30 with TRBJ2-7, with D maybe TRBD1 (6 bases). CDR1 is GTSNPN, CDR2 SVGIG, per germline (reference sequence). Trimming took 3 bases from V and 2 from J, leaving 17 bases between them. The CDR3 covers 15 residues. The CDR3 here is CAWRANGQITYEQYF. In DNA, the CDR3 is TGTGCCTGGAGGGCCAACGGACAGATCACCTACGAGCAGTACTTC.

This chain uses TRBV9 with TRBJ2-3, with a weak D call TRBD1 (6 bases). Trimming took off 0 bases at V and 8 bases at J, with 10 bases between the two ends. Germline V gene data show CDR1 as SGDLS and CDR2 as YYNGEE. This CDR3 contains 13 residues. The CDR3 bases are TGTGCCAGCAGCGTAGTAGGGGGAGTTACGCAGTATTTT. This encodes CASSVVGGVTQYF.

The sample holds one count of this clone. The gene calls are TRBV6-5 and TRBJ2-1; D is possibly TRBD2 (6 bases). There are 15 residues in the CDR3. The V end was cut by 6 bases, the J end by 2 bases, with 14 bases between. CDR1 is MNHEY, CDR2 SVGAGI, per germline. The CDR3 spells CASSRGAGPYNEQFF. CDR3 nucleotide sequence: TGTGCCAGCAGCCGAGGGGCGGGACCCTACAATGAGCAGTTCTTC.

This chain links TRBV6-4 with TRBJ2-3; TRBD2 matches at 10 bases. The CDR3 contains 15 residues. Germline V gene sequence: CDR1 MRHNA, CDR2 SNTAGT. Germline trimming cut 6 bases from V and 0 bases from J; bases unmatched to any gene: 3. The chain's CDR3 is CASSELAGSTDTQYF. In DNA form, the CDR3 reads TGTGCCAGCAGCGAACTAGCGGGGAGCACAGATACGCAGTATTTT.

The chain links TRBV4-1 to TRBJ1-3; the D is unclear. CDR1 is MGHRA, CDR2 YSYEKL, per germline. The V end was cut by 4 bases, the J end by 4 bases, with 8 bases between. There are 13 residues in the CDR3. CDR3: CASSLPLGNTIYF. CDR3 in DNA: TGCGCCAGCAGCCTCCCCTTAGGAAACACCATATATTTT.

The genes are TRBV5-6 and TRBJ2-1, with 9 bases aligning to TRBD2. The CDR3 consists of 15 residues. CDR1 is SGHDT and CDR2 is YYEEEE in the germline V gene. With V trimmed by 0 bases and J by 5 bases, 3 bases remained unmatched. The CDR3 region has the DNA TGTGCCAGCAGCTTGGTTCTAGCGGGGAACAATGAGCAGTTCTTC. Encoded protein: CASSLVLAGNNEQFF.

The CDR3 protein is CASWGQGRFNYGYTF. CDR3 coding DNA: TGTGCCAGCTGGGGACAGGGAAGATTTAACTATGGCTACACCTTC. The rearrangement joins TRBV6-1 to TRBJ1-2; 9 bases line up with TRBD1. Trimming at V came to 8 bases and at J to 1 base, leaving 8 bases not matched to a gene. The CDR3 runs to 15 residues. Looked up from germline, CDR1 is MNHNS and CDR2 is SASEGT.